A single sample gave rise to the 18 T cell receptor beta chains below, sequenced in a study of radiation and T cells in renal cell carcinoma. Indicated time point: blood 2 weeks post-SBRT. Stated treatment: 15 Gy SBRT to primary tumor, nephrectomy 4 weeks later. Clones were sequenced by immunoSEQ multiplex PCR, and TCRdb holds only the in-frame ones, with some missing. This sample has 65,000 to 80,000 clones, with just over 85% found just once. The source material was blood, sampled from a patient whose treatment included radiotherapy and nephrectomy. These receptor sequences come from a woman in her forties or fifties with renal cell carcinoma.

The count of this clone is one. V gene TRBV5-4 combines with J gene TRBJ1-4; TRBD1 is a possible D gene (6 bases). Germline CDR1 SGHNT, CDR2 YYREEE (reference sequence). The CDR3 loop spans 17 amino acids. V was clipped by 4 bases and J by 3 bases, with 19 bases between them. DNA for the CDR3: TGTGCCAGCAGCCACCAGGGGCCGGTGGTACCTAATGAAAAACTGTTTTTT. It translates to CASSHQGPVVPNEKLFF. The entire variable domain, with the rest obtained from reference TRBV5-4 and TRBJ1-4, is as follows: ETGVTQSPTHLIKTRGQQVTLRCSSQSGHNTVSWYQQALGQGPQFIFQYYREEENGRGNFPPRFSGLQFPNYSSELNVNALELDDSALYLCASSHQGPVVPNEKLFFGSGTQLSVL.

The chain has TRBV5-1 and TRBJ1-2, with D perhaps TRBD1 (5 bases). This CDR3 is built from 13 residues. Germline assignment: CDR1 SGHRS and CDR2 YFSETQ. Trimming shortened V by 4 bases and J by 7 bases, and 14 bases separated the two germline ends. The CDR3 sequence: CASSIGEDGGYTF. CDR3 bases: TGCGCCAGCAGCATAGGGGAGGACGGTGGCTACACCTTC. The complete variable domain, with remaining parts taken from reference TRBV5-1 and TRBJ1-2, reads KAGVTQTPRYLIKTRGQQVTLSCSPISGHRSVSWYQQTPGQGLQFLFEYFSETQRNKGNFPGRFSGRQFSNSRSEMNVSTLELGDSALYLCASSIGEDGGYTFGSGTRLTVV.

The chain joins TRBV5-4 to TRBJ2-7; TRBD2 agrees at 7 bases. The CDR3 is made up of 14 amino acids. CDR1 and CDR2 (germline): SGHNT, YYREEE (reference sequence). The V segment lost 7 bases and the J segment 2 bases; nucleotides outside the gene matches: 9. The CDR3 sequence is CASGSRGTTYEQYF. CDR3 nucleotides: TGTGCCAGCGGGAGTCGAGGGACTACCTACGAGCAGTACTTC. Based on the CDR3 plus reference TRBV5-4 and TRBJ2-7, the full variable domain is ETGVTQSPTHLIKTRGQQVTLRCSSQSGHNTVSWYQQALGQGPQFIFQYYREEENGRGNFPPRFSGLQFPNYSSELNVNALELDDSALYLCASGSRGTTYEQYFGPGTRLTVT.

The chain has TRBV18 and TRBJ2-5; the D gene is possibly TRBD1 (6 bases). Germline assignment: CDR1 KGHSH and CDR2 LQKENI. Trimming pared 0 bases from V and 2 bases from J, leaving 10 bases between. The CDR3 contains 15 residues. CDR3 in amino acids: CASSPPVGGQETQYF. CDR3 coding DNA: TGTGCCAGCTCACCACCAGTAGGGGGTCAAGAGACCCAGTACTTC.

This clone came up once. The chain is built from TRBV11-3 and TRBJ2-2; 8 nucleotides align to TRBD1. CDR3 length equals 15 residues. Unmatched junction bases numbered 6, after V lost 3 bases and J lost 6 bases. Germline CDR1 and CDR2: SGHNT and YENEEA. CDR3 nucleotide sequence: TGTGCCAGCAGCTTCAAGGGACAGGCCCCCGGGGAGCTGTTTTTT. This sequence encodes CASSFKGQAPGELFF.

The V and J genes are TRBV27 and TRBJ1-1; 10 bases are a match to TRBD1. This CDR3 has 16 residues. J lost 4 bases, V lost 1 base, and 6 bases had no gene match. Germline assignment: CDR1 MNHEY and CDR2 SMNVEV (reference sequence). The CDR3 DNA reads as TGTGCCAGCAGTTTATTGGACAGGGGGTTGAGCACTGAAGCTTTCTTT. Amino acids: CASSLLDRGLSTEAFF.

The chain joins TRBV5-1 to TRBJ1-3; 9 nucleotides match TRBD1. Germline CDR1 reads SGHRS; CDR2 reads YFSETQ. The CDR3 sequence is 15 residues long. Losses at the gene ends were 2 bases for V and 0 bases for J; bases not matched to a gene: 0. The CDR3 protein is CASSLQGASGNTIYF. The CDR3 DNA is TGCGCCAGCAGCTTACAGGGGGCCTCTGGAAACACCATATATTTT.

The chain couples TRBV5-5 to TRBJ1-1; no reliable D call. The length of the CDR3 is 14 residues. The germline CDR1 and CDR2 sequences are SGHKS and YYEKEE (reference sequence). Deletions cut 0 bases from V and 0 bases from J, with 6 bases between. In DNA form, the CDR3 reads TGTGCCAGCAGCTTGGGTTTGGTGAACACTGAAGCTTTCTTT. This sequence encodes CASSLGLVNTEAFF.

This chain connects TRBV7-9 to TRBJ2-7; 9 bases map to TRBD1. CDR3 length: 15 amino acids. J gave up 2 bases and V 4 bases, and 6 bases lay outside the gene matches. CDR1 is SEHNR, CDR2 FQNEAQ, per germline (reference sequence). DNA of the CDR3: TGTGCCAGCAGCTGGGGGACAGGGAATGCCTACGAGCAGTACTTC. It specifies CASSWGTGNAYEQYF.

CDR3 DNA: TGTGCCACCAGTCGAAGCCACAACACTGAAGCTTTCTTT. Translated: CATSRSHNTEAFF. The V gene is TRBV15, the J gene TRBJ1-1; unclear D gene. CDR1 and CDR2 (germline): LNHNV, YYDKDF (reference sequence). Trimming removed 6 bases at V and 2 bases at J, with 10 bases between. This CDR3 has 13 residues.

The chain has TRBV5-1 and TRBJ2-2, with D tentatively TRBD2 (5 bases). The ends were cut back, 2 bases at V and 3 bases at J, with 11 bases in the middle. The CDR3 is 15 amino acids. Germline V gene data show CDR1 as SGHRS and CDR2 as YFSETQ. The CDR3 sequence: CASSLRGADTGELFF. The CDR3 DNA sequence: TGCGCCAGCAGCTTACGGGGTGCAGACACCGGGGAGCTGTTTTTT.

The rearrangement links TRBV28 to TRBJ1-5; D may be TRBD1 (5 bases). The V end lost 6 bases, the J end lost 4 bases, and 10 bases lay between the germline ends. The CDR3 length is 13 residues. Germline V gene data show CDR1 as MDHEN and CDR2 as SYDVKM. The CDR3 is CASRGGRNQPQHF. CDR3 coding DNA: TGTGCCAGCAGGGGGGGTCGGAATCAGCCCCAGCATTTT.

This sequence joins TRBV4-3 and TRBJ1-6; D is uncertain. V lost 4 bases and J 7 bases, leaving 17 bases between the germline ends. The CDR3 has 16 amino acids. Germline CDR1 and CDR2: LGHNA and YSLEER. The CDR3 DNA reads TGCGCCAGCAGCCCGTCTCCCGAGACCCCAAATTCACCCCTCCACTTT. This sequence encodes CASSPSPETPNSPLHF.

DNA for the CDR3: TGTGCCAGCTCACCAGAGGTCCAAGAGACCCAGTACTTC. Translating it yields CASSPEVQETQYF. The chain uses TRBV18 and TRBJ2-5; D uncertain. The CDR3 is made up of 13 amino acids. Trimming took 2 bases from V and 1 from J, leaving 5 bases between them. The germline V gene has CDR1 KGHSH and CDR2 LQKENI.

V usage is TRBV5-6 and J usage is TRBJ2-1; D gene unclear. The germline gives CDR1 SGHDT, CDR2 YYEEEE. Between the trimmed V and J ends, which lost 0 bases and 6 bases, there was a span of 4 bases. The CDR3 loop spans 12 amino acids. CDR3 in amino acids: CASSLVANEQFF. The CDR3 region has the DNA TGTGCCAGCAGCTTGGTTGCCAATGAGCAGTTCTTC.

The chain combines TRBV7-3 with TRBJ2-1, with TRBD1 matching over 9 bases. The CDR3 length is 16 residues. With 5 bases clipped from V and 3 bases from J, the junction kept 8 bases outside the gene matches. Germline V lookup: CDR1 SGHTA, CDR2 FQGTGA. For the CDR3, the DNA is TGTGCCAGCAGCACGGGGACAGGGAGGGGCTACAATGAGCAGTTCTTC. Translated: CASSTGTGRGYNEQFF.

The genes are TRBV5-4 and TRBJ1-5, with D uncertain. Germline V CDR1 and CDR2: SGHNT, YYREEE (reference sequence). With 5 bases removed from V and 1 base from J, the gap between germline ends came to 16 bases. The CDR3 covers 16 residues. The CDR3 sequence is CASSSWNDHSNQPQHF. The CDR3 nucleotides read TGTGCCAGCAGTTCCTGGAACGATCACAGCAATCAGCCCCAGCATTTT.

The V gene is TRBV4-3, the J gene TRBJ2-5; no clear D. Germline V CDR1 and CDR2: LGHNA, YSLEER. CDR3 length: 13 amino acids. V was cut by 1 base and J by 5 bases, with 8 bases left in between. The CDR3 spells CASSQVFGETQYF. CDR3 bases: TGCGCCAGCAGCCAAGTCTTCGGCGAGACCCAGTACTTC.